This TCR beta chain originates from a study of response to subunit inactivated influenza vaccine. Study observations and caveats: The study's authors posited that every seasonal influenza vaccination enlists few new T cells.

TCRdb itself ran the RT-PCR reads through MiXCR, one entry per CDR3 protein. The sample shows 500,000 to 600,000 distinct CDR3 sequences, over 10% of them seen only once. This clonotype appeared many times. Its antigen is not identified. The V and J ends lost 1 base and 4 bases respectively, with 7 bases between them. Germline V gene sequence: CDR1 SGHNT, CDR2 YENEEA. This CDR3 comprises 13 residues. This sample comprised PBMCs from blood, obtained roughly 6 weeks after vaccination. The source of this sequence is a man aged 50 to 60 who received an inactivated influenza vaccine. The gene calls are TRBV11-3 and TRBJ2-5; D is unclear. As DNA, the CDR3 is TGTGCCAGCAGCTTAGGGGAACTAGAGACCCAGTACTTC. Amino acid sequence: CASSLGELETQYF.